The T cell receptor (beta chain) under discussion was sequenced for a study of T cells expressing NK-cell markers. The CDR3 is 15 amino acids. Per the germline V gene, CDR1 is SGHAT and CDR2 is FQNNGV. TCRdb reanalyzed the 5' RACE reads and collapses them to one entry per CDR3 protein, without DNA. This table holds approximately 440,000 distinct CDR3 sequences. The chain combines TRBV11-2 with TRBJ2-1; TCRdb gives TRBD1 as the D gene, but with no DNA this cannot be confirmed. The sample consisted of blood T cells: a sorted CD56 or NKG2C T cell subset, CD4+ or CD8+ T cells, or bulk PBMC T cells (not recorded which). This sequence was found in a woman aged 50 to 60 in good health. This CDR3 is CASSTDRGRLNEQFF.